This T cell receptor (beta chain) was retrieved from a study of blood T cell repertoires in COVID-19. In the study overall: Whether acute or convalescent, the COVID-19 samples came from the United States, Italy and Spain.

Patients at the Seattle site were enrolled during active infection and followed longitudinally. The method was immunoSEQ multiplex PCR; TCRdb's version includes in-frame clones alone and lacks a portion of them. Among some 170,000 clones listed, 85% to 95% were seen once. This clonotype was obtained from a woman aged 55-69 years with COVID-19, enrolled during active disease. Sample: peripheral blood.

CDR3 protein: CASSPQSGNIQYF. The CDR3, as DNA: TGCGCCAGCAGCCCGCAGTCGGGAAACATTCAGTACTTC. This chain uses TRBV4-3 with TRBJ2-4; D is unresolved. CDR1 and CDR2 (germline): LGHNA, YSLEER. V was clipped by 4 bases and J by 6 bases, with 10 bases between them. The length of the CDR3 is 13 residues.